One sample yielded the 4 T cell receptor beta chains listed below, sequenced in a study of beta chain features in type 1 diabetes. cDNA synthesis used the whole RNA isolate, giving expressed TCRB sequences. Produced via immunoSEQ multiplex PCR; TCRdb's table is partial and in-frame only. The repertoire holds about 360,000 clones, with over 10% as singletons. Sequenced: naive CD4+ T cells from blood. The receptor source for this set is a man between 18 and 35 years old in good health.

This chain uses TRBV18 with TRBJ2-7; 8 nucleotides agree with TRBD1. V lost 4 bases to trimming and J lost 5 bases; unmatched junction nucleotides: 7. Germline V lookup: CDR1 KGHSH, CDR2 LQKENI. This CDR3 is 14 amino acids long. The CDR3: CASSQDRASHEQYF. In DNA form, the CDR3 reads TGTGCCAGCTCACAGGACAGGGCCTCACACGAGCAGTACTTC. Combining the CDR3 with reference TRBV18 and TRBJ2-7 gives the whole variable domain NAGVMQNPRHLVRRRGQEARLRCSPMKGHSHVYWYRQLPEEGLKFMVYLQKENIIDESGMPKERFSAEFPKEGPSILRIQQVVRGDSAAYFCASSQDRASHEQYFGPGTRLTVT.

The chain links TRBV6-1 to TRBJ2-2; no reliable D call. The CDR3 has 12 amino acids. Germline assignment: CDR1 MNHNS and CDR2 SASEGT. The germline V and J ends were trimmed by 3 bases and 6 bases, with 5 bases remaining between them. CDR3 protein: CASSDGPGELFF. DNA of the CDR3: TGTGCCAGCAGTGACGGTCCCGGGGAGCTGTTTTTT.

This clone was detected only a few times. CDR3 in amino acids: CASSDGAGAPKYF. The DNA for the CDR3 is TGTGCCAGCAGTGACGGAGCGGGAGCTCCGAAGTATTTT. The chain uses TRBV6-4 and TRBJ2-3; 8 nucleotides match TRBD2. The CDR3 contains 13 residues. Germline CDR1 MRHNA, CDR2 SNTAGT. With V trimmed by 2 bases and J by 13 bases, 8 bases remained unmatched.

The chain is built from TRBV10-3 and TRBJ2-5, with TRBD1 as a possible D gene (8 bases). The germline V gene has CDR1 ENHRY and CDR2 SYGVKD. The CDR3 has 13 amino acids. Deletions cut 5 bases from V and 4 bases from J, with 11 bases between. CDR3 bases: TGTGCCATCAGTACAGGGGGGGGAGAGACCCAGTACTTC. Its protein is CAISTGGGETQYF.